This passage covers 12 T cell receptor beta chains from one sample sequenced in a study of cytomegalovirus exposure and HLA in healthy donors. The PCR was carried out with 60 Vbeta primers and 13 Jbeta primers. The protocol was immunoSEQ multiplex PCR, while the TCRdb copy is restricted to in-frame clones and leaves out a portion. The profile shows more than 110,000 clones, less than 85% of them singletons. Sequencing was carried out using PBMCs. The receptors come from a woman aged 50 to 60 in good health and CMV-seropositive.

This chain links TRBV27 with TRBJ2-7; the D is unclear. CDR1 and CDR2 from the germline V gene are MNHEY and SMNVEV (reference sequence). V lost 2 bases and J 2 bases, leaving 7 bases between the germline ends. CDR3 length equals 13 residues. CDR3 loop: CASSLGLTYEQYF. CDR3 bases: TGTGCCAGCAGTTTAGGCCTTACCTACGAGCAGTACTTC.

The V gene is TRBV5-8, the J gene TRBJ1-4, with unresolved D. CDR1 is SGHTS, CDR2 YDEGEE, per germline. This CDR3 region has 15 residues. V shed 0 bases and J shed 8 bases, with 14 bases lying between them. The CDR3, as DNA: TGTGCCAGCAGCTTGGCCGGACTTCCGAACGAAAAACTGTTTTTT. It is translated as CASSLAGLPNEKLFF.

The chain has TRBV2 and TRBJ2-3; 10 bases map to TRBD2. The trim removed 4 bases at V and 6 bases at J, leaving 7 bases unmatched. This CDR3 is built from 15 residues. The V gene's germline CDR1 is SNHLY and CDR2 FYNNEI. CDR3 bases: TGTGCCAGCAGTGTAAGCGGGGGGGCGGTGGATACGCAGTATTTT. Translating gives CASSVSGGAVDTQYF.

J is TRBJ2-7 and V is TRBV29-1; D gene uncertain. V shed 4 bases and J shed 1 base, with 8 bases lying between them. In germline, CDR1 is SQVTM, CDR2 ANQGSEA. CDR3 length equals 12 residues. The CDR3 here is CSVVSSSYEQYF. CDR3 in DNA: TGCAGCGTTGTGTCCTCGTCCTACGAGCAGTACTTC.

The J gene is TRBJ2-3, the V gene TRBV5-8; 10 bases agree with TRBD1. The CDR3 consists of 17 residues. Germline V lookup: CDR1 SGHTS, CDR2 YDEGEE. J lost 1 base, V lost 4 bases, and 9 bases had no gene match. The CDR3 protein is CASSLGVGTGGTDTQYF. CDR3 DNA: TGTGCCAGCAGCCTGGGAGTTGGGACAGGGGGCACAGATACGCAGTATTTT.

The rearrangement links TRBV5-1 to TRBJ2-2; perhaps TRBD1 as D (6 bases). The germline V gene encodes CDR1 SGHRS and CDR2 YFSETQ. The V and J ends lost 1 base and 7 bases respectively, with 8 bases between them. CDR3 length equals 13 residues. The CDR3 loop is CASSLTGYGELFF. Here the CDR3 DNA reads TGCGCCAGCAGCTTGACAGGGTACGGGGAGCTGTTTTTT.

DNA of the CDR3: TGTGCCAGCAGCCCCCAGACAGGGGCCTCTGGAAACACCATATATTTT. Translating gives CASSPQTGASGNTIYF. The rearrangement links TRBV7-9 to TRBJ1-3, with TRBD1 matching over 8 bases. The CDR3 contains 16 residues. V shed 5 bases and J 0 bases; nucleotides not matched to a gene: 6. Germline CDR1 and CDR2: SEHNR and FQNEAQ (reference sequence). Combining the CDR3 with reference TRBV7-9 and TRBJ1-3 gives the whole variable domain DTGVSQNPRHKITKRGQNVTFRCDPISEHNRLYWYRQTLGQGPEFLTYFQNEAQLEKSRLLSDRFSAERPKGSFSTLEIQRTEQGDSAMYLCASSPQTGASGNTIYFGEGSWLTVV.

The chain combines TRBV7-6 with TRBJ2-7, with 14 bases lining up with TRBD2. Germline values: CDR1 SGHVS, CDR2 FNYEAQ. The J segment lost 2 bases and the V segment lost 4 bases, leaving 7 bases of the junction unmatched. The CDR3 length is 17 residues. The CDR3 loop reads CASSSRTSGGPTYEQYF. CDR3 in DNA: TGTGCCAGCAGCTCCCGGACTAGCGGGGGGCCGACCTACGAGCAGTACTTC.

Details on this clone: The CDR3 ends on some other residue instead of the conserved phenylalanine or tryptophan, so this is likely a read error. The chain joins TRBV6-5 to TRBJ2-7; D perhaps matches TRBD2 (5 bases). Germline CDR1 and CDR2: MNHEY and SVGAGI. The CDR3 spans 15 residues. The V gene lost 5 bases and the J gene lost 3 bases, with 17 bases spanning the gap. CDR3 in DNA: TGTGCCAGCAGTCGCGGACTGCGAGAGGGCTACGAGCAGTACCTC. As protein: CASSRGLREGYEQYL.

This chain joins TRBV7-2 and TRBJ2-1; TRBD2 might be the D (6 bases). Germline lookup yields CDR1 SGHTA and CDR2 FQGNSA. This CDR3 contains 16 residues. Trimming left V 1 base short and J 7 bases short, with 17 bases between. The CDR3 spells CASSLEARSRGNEQFF. For the CDR3, the DNA is TGTGCCAGCAGCTTAGAGGCTAGGTCCCGGGGGAATGAGCAGTTCTTC.

The chain recombines TRBV5-6 with TRBJ2-3, with TRBD2 matching 9 bases. This CDR3 spans 17 amino acids. The V segment lost 1 base and the J segment 0 bases; nucleotides outside the gene matches: 6. The germline CDR1 and CDR2 sequences are SGHDT and YYEEEE. In DNA, the CDR3 is TGTGCCAGCAGCTTGAAGGGCGGGGGGGCTAGCACAGATACGCAGTATTTT. Residues: CASSLKGGGASTDTQYF.

This clone was found a few times. The V call is TRBV18, the J call TRBJ2-3; maybe TRBD2 (7 bases). V lost 3 bases to trimming and J lost 6 bases, with 22 bases between them. The CDR3 runs to 17 residues. Looked up from germline, CDR1 is KGHSH and CDR2 is LQKENI. CDR3 in amino acids: CASSPPGTRGGGDTQYF. The CDR3, as DNA: TGTGCCAGCTCACCCCCCGGGACACGAGGGGGAGGGGATACGCAGTATTTT. The variable domain in full, completed from reference TRBV18 and TRBJ2-3, reads NAGVMQNPRHLVRRRGQEARLRCSPMKGHSHVYWYRQLPEEGLKFMVYLQKENIIDESGMPKERFSAEFPKEGPSILRIQQVVRGDSAAYFCASSPPGTRGGGDTQYFGPGTRLTVL.